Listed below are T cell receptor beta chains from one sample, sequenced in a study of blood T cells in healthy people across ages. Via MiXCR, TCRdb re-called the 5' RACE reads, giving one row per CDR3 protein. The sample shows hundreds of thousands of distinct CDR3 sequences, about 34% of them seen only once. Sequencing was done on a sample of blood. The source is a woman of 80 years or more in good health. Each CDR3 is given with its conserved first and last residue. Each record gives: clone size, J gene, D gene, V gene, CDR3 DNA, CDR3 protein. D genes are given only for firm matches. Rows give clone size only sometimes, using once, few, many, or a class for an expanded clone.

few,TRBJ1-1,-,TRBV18,TGTGCCAGCTCAACCTCTCGGTACACTGAAGCTTTCTTT,CASSTSRYTEAFF
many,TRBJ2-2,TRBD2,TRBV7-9,TGTGCCAGCAGCTCCGCGTGGCGGGGGGGCCTCAGCACCGGGGAGCTGTTTTTT,CASSSAWRGGLSTGELFF
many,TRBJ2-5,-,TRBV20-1,TGCAGTGCTAGCATCCGGGACGGACAAGAGACCCAGTACTTC,CSASIRDGQETQYF
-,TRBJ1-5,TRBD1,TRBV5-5,TGTGCCAGCAGCCCGGGACAGGTTCATCAGCCCCAGCATTTT,CASSPGQVHQPQHF
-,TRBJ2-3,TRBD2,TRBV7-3,TGTGCCAGCAGCCGAGAGCGGGAGGGCTCCGGGGATACGCAGTATTTT,CASSREREGSGDTQYF
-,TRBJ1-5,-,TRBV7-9,TGTGCCAGCAGCTTGGACCTGGAACCCCAGCATTTT,CASSLDLEPQHF
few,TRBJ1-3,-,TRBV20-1,TGCAGTCTCCAGGGCTCTGGAAACACCATATATTTT,CSLQGSGNTIYF
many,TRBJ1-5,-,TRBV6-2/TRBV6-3,TGTGCCAGCAGTTACTCAGGAGATCAGCCCCAGCATTTT,CASSYSGDQPQHF
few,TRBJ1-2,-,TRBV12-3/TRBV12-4,TGTGCCAGCAATTCTCAAATTCGCGGGGGGTATGGCTACACCTTC,CASNSQIRGGYGYTF
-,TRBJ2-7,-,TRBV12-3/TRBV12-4,TGTGCCAGCAGTTTGGACACAAGGGACTACGAGCAGTACTTC,CASSLDTRDYEQYF
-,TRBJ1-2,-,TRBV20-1,TGCAGTGTTTGGGTCGGCGGCTACACCTTC,CSVWVGGYTF
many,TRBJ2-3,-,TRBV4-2,TGTGCCAGCAGCCAAGAGGCAGGGTTAGGAGATACGCAGTATTTT,CASSQEAGLGDTQYF
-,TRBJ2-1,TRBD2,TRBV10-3,TGTGCCATCAGTGAAAGGCTAGCGGCCGGGGATGAGCAGTTCTTC,CAISERLAAGDEQFF
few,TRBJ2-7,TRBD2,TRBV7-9,TGTGCCAGCAGCTTAAATCCTAACCGGGGGGCCTACGAGCAGTACTTC,CASSLNPNRGAYEQYF
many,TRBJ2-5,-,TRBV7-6,TGTGCCAGCAGCTTAGCGTCAGGGGACGAGACCCAGTACTTC,CASSLASGDETQYF
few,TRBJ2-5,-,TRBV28,TGTGCCAGCAGTCCATCCACAGGGAATCTACGAGAGCAGTACTTC,CASSPSTGNLREQYF
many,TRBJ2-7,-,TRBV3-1,TGTGCCAGCAGCCAAGCCCCGGGAGAAAATTACGAGCAGTACTTC,CASSQAPGENYEQYF
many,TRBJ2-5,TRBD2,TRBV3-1,TGTGCCAGCAGCCAGGCACTAGCGGGGGTACAAGAGACCCAGTACTTC,CASSQALAGVQETQYF
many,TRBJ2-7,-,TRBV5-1,TGCGCCAGCAGCTTTGACGGCCCCCCAAACGAGCAGTACTTC,CASSFDGPPNEQYF
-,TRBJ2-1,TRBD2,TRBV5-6,TGTGCCAGCAGCTCCCCACCGACTAGCGGGGGGAAACAAAGCTACAATGGGCAGTTCTTC,CASSSPPTSGGKQSYNGQFF
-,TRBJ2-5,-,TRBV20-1,TGCAGTGCTAGAGTTGTGCCACCGGGGTACCAAGAGACCCAGTACTTC,CSARVVPPGYQETQYF
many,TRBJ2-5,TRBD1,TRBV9,TGTGCCAGCAGCGGACAGGGGGTATCGGGAGAGACCCAGTACTTC,CASSGQGVSGETQYF
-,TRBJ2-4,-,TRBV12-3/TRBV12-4,TGTGCCAGCAGTACAGGAGGCATTCAGTACTTC,CASSTGGIQYF
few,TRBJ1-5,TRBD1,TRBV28,TGTGCCAGCAGTTCAGGGACAGGCCCTAGCAATCAGCCCCAGCATTTT,CASSSGTGPSNQPQHF
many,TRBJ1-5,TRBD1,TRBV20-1,TGCAGTGCTACCCCCGGGACAGGGGTCCAGCCCCAGCATTTT,CSATPGTGVQPQHF
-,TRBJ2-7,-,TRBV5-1,TGCGCCAGCAGCTTTTCCCCTAGCAGGGCCTACGAGCAGTACTTC,CASSFSPSRAYEQYF
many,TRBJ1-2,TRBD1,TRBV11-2,TGTGCCAGCAGCCCTAACAGGGGGAGGGCCGGTGGCTACACCTTC,CASSPNRGRAGGYTF
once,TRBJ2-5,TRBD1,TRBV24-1,TGTGCCACCAGTGATCCACCCCGGACAGGGGTGGAGACCCAGTACTTC,CATSDPPRTGVETQYF
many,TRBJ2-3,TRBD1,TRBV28,TGCGCCAGCAGCTTGGGGGGACAGGGTACAGATACGCAGTATTTT,CASSLGGQGTDTQYF
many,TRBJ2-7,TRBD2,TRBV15,TGTGCCACCAGCAGAGTCGGGGGGGCCAACGAGCAGTACTTC,CATSRVGGANEQYF
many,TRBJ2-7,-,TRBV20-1,TGCAGTACCCCCGGGACATTTTACGAGCAGTACTTC,CSTPGTFYEQYF
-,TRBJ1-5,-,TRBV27,TGTGCCAGCAGCCCCGGGCAGGGGAAGAATCAGCCCCAGCATTTT,CASSPGQGKNQPQHF
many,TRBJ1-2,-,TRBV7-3,TGTGCCAGCAGCTTAACCAGGGATAGTGGCTACACCTTC,CASSLTRDSGYTF
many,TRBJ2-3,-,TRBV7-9,TGTGCCAGCAGCCAGAGTCCCGGGGATACGCAGTATTTT,CASSQSPGDTQYF
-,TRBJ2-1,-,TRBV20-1,TGCAGTGCTAGGGACAGATCGGATGAGCAGTTCTTC,CSARDRSDEQFF
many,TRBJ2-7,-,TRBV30,TGTGCCTGGAGTGTACGGGGAGGCGAGCAGTACTTC,CAWSVRGGEQYF
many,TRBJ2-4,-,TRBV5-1,TGCGCCAGCAGCTTGACGGCGGACATTCAGTACTTC,CASSLTADIQYF
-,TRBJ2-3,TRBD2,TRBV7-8,TGTGCCAGCAGCTTAACTGGCGGGGGGCGGACAGATACGCAGTATTTT,CASSLTGGGRTDTQYF
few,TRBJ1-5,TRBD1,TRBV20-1,TGCAGTGCTAGACGGACAGGCCTTAGTCAGCCCCAGCATTTT,CSARRTGLSQPQHF